These T cell receptor beta chains were read from a single sample in a study of blood T cell repertoires in COVID-19. The assay was immunoSEQ multiplex PCR, and TCRdb's table has in-frame clones only and misses some. Among approximately 270,000 clones listed, roughly 85% were seen once. Sequenced sample: PBMCs or T cells enriched from blood (not recorded which). Every receptor here comes from a woman aged 25 to 39 who had recovered from COVID-19. The CDR3 runs from the conserved cysteine through the conserved F or W. A D gene is named only where the DNA matches it firmly. Rows give clone size only sometimes, using once, few, many, or a class for an expanded clone.

clone size	V gene	D gene	J gene	CDR3 protein	CDR3 DNA
few	TRBV10-3	TRBD1	TRBJ1-2	CAISSDRPYGYTF	TGTGCCATCAGTTCGGACAGGCCCTATGGCTACACCTTC
-	TRBV6-5	-	TRBJ2-2	CASRLGGPDGELFF	TGTGCCAGCAGGCTAGGAGGGCCGGACGGGGAGCTGTTTTTT
-	TRBV2	-	TRBJ1-2	CASQGSNYGYTF	TGTGCCAGCCAGGGATCTAACTATGGCTACACCTTC
-	TRBV7-2	TRBD1	TRBJ1-5	CASRKGTGGNQPQHF	TGTGCCAGCAGGAAGGGGACAGGGGGTAATCAGCCCCAGCATTTT
-	TRBV7-2	-	TRBJ1-2	CASSRKTGPPNYGYTF	TGTGCCAGCAGTAGGAAAACAGGCCCTCCAAACTATGGCTACACCTTC
-	TRBV11-2	TRBD2	TRBJ2-1	CASSPRLAGSGSYNEQFF	TGTGCCAGCAGCCCGAGACTAGCGGGGTCTGGCTCCTACAATGAGCAGTTCTTC
-	TRBV5-4	-	TRBJ2-5	CASSLARARRETQYF	TGTGCCAGCAGCTTGGCCCGAGCTAGGAGGGAGACCCAGTACTTC
-	TRBV19	-	TRBJ2-5	CASSIGGSPPQETQYF	TGTGCCAGTAGTATAGGGGGCTCGCCTCCTCAAGAGACCCAGTACTTC
-	TRBV4-1	TRBD1	TRBJ1-4	CASSASGTENEKLFF	TGCGCCAGCAGCGCCTCCGGGACAGAGAATGAAAAACTGTTTTTT
few	TRBV6-4	-	TRBJ1-2	CASSEDTNYGYTF	TGTGCCAGCAGTGAAGACACTAACTATGGCTACACCTTC
-	TRBV3-1/TRBV3-2	TRBD2	TRBJ2-1	CASSPTSAYNEQFF	TGTGCCAGCAGCCCGACTAGCGCCTACAATGAGCAGTTCTTC
-	TRBV6-5	TRBD1	TRBJ1-5	CASSPWTGANQPQHF	TGTGCCAGCAGCCCCTGGACAGGGGCCAATCAGCCCCAGCATTTT
-	TRBV28	-	TRBJ1-5	CASRHDTTRFGPQHF	TGTGCCAGCAGACACGATACAACCCGCTTTGGGCCCCAGCATTTT
-	TRBV15	-	TRBJ1-5	CATSRGRGVVSNQPQHF	TGTGCCACCAGCAGAGGTAGGGGCGTAGTGAGCAATCAGCCCCAGCATTTT